The clone carrying this TCR beta chain was seen a few times. No antigen is known for it. Germline V gives CDR1 SEHNR, CDR2 FQNEAQ (reference sequence). The ends lost 5 bases at V and 4 bases at J; junction bases unmatched: 9. This CDR3 is built from 16 residues. This entry is derived from a study of radiotherapy plus CTLA-4 blockade in lung cancer. About the study: Objective responses occurred in around 18% of patients; about 32% had disease control. Study-wide results and caveats: Blood TCR clones of tumor origin expanded after radiotherapy plus ipilimumab. According to reports, early shifts in blood T cell clones, alongside interferon-beta, forecast response most accurately.

Libraries were prepared by immunoSEQ multiplex PCR; TCRdb keeps only in-frame clonotypes and omits some of them. Among roughly 120,000 clones listed, 78% were seen once. Participants had chemo-refractory metastatic non-small-cell lung cancer and were treated with focal radiation plus ipilimumab CTLA-4 blockade. Sequenced material: peripheral blood, taken from a patient treated with radiotherapy plus ipilimumab. The rearrangement links TRBV7-9 to TRBJ2-5; 11 bases are a match to TRBD1. This clonotype was sampled from a human donor with non-small cell lung cancer who had a partial response to radiotherapy plus ipilimumab. The CDR3 is CASSIRDRGLGETQYF. CDR3 DNA sequence: TGTGCCAGCAGCATCCGGGACAGGGGGTTGGGAGAGACCCAGTACTTC.